The 24 T cell receptor beta chains listed next were all sequenced from one sample in a study of cytomegalovirus exposure and HLA in healthy donors. Both 60 Vbeta primers and 13 Jbeta primers went into the PCR. Profiling relied on immunoSEQ multiplex PCR, and the TCRdb table lists in-frame clones only, not all of them. Of 200,000 to 250,000 clones in the sample, 80% to 90% were seen once. Material: PBMCs. The receptors stem from a woman younger than 30 in good health and CMV-seronegative.

This rearrangement joins TRBV6-4 to TRBJ2-1, with TRBD2 matching over 8 bases. This CDR3 is built from 16 residues. Germline V gives CDR1 MRHNA, CDR2 SNTAGT. V shed 1 base, J shed 6 bases, and the junction held 8 bases outside the gene matches. The CDR3 DNA sequence: TGTGCCAGCAGTGACTTCGGTAGCGGGGTCCCCAATGAGCAGTTCTTC. Its translation: CASSDFGSGVPNEQFF.

V usage is TRBV7-2 and J usage is TRBJ1-1; D is unresolved. The CDR3 spans 15 residues. The ends were cut back, 3 bases at V and 5 bases at J, with 16 bases in the middle. The germline V gene encodes CDR1 SGHTA and CDR2 FQGNSA. The CDR3 nucleotides read TGTGCCAGCAGCTTCTTGTCAGGCATTAAGACTGAAGCTTTCTTT. As protein: CASSFLSGIKTEAFF.

The gene calls are TRBV2 and TRBJ2-7, with D uncertain. Trimming took 3 bases from V and 3 from J, leaving 3 bases between them. There are 11 residues in the CDR3. Germline values: CDR1 SNHLY, CDR2 FYNNEI. As DNA, the CDR3 is TGTGCCAGCAGTGACAGCTACGAGCAGTACTTC. This gives the protein CASSDSYEQYF.

This clone came up a few times. The gene calls are TRBV7-7 and TRBJ2-5, with a tentative D call TRBD2 (6 bases). The germline V gene encodes CDR1 SSHAT and CDR2 FNYEAQ (reference sequence). V gave up 5 bases and J gave up 4 bases, with 17 bases separating them. The CDR3 contains 15 residues. CDR3 coding DNA: TGTGCCAGCAGCGGGGGAGGTCCAAAAGCAGAGACCCAGTACTTC. This codes for CASSGGGPKAETQYF.

This chain links TRBV25-1 with TRBJ2-3; 11 bases agree with TRBD2. The V and J ends lost 5 bases and 6 bases, in that order; junction bases with no gene match: 7. In germline, CDR1 is MGHDK, CDR2 SYGVNS. The CDR3 sequence is 15 residues long. The CDR3 DNA reads TGTGCCAGCAGTAATAGCGGGGGGGCCAACGATACGCAGTATTTT. This gives the protein CASSNSGGANDTQYF.

The V call is TRBV19, the J call TRBJ1-2; a possible D gene is TRBD1 (6 bases). The germline V and J ends were trimmed by 1 base and 4 bases, with 22 bases remaining between them. The germline gives CDR1 LNHDA, CDR2 SQIVND (reference sequence). The CDR3 covers 18 residues. CDR3 in amino acids: CASSIVPGAYLRCYGYTF. In nucleotides, the CDR3 is TGTGCCAGTAGTATAGTTCCAGGGGCTTACTTAAGGTGCTATGGCTACACCTTC.

The chain is built from TRBV30 and TRBJ2-1; perhaps TRBD2 as D (6 bases). The V gene's germline CDR1 is GTSNPN and CDR2 SVGIG (reference sequence). Between the trimmed V and J ends, which lost 0 bases and 3 bases, there was a span of 9 bases. The length of the CDR3 is 14 residues. The CDR3 reads CAWSVDGGYNEQFF. CDR3 in DNA: TGTGCCTGGAGTGTAGACGGGGGCTACAATGAGCAGTTCTTC.

CDR3 sequence reads: CASSPVGGRDTGELFF. CDR3 bases: TGTGCCAGCAGCCCAGTCGGGGGGCGTGACACCGGGGAGCTGTTTTTT. This chain connects TRBV7-6 to TRBJ2-2; D may be TRBD2 (7 bases). The CDR3 covers 16 residues. Germline V gene data show CDR1 as SGHVS and CDR2 as FNYEAQ. V was trimmed by 5 bases and J by 3 bases, leaving 16 bases between them.

The rearrangement uses TRBV10-3 and TRBJ2-7; tentative D call: TRBD1 (6 bases). V gave up 6 bases and J gave up 3 bases, with 12 bases separating them. The CDR3 spans 13 residues. Germline V gene sequence: CDR1 ENHRY, CDR2 SYGVKD. In DNA form, the CDR3 reads TGTGCCATCAGCGGGACAACCGACTACGAGCAGTACTTC. Translation gives CAISGTTDYEQYF.

The rearrangement joins TRBV7-2 to TRBJ1-1, with D hard to call. Germline V gene data show CDR1 as SGHTA and CDR2 as FQGNSA. V gave up 4 bases and J gave up 5 bases, with 5 bases separating them. The CDR3 loop spans 11 amino acids. CDR3 sequence reads: CASSYHTEAFF. In DNA, the CDR3 is TGTGCCAGCAGCTATCATACTGAAGCTTTCTTT. Supplemented by reference TRBV7-2 and TRBJ1-1, the full variable domain reads GAGVSQSPSNKVTEKGKDVELRCDPISGHTALYWYRQSLGQGLEFLIYFQGNSAPDKSGLPSDRFSAERTGGSVSTLTIQRTQQEDSAVYLCASSYHTEAFFGQGTRLTVV.

CDR3 amino acids: CASSFNPQGAYEQYF. For the CDR3, the DNA is TGCGCCAGCAGCTTTAACCCGCAGGGGGCCTACGAGCAGTACTTC. V and J are TRBV4-3 and TRBJ2-7, with 7 bases that match TRBD1. Germline CDR1 and CDR2: LGHNA and YSLEER. This CDR3 has 15 residues. J gave up 2 bases and V 5 bases, and 9 bases lay outside the gene matches.

The chain uses TRBV7-9 and TRBJ2-7, with a weak D call TRBD1 (7 bases). CDR3 length: 15 residues. From germline, CDR1 is SEHNR and CDR2 FQNEAQ (reference sequence). V was trimmed by 5 bases and J by 3 bases, leaving 17 bases between them. This CDR3 reads CASSPVAGQLYEQYF. CDR3 coding DNA: TGTGCCAGCAGCCCGGTTGCGGGACAGCTCTACGAGCAGTACTTC.

This sequence joins TRBV2 and TRBJ2-7; D unresolved. V was pared by 3 bases and J by 2 bases, with 8 bases between. From germline, CDR1 is SNHLY and CDR2 FYNNEI. The CDR3 is 13 residues long. CDR3 protein: CASSEADTYEQYF. The CDR3 nucleotides are TGTGCCAGCAGTGAGGCTGATACCTACGAGCAGTACTTC.

A note on this clone: One junction end does not reproduce the germline sequence, and a read error may be involved. This sequence joins TRBV7-2 and TRBJ1-2; D gene unclear. The germline V gene has CDR1 SGHTA and CDR2 FQGNSA. The CDR3 has 13 amino acids. The DNA of the CDR3 is TGTGCCAGCAGCCTTCTCCTGCAACGTGGCTGCACCTTC. This codes for CASSLLLQRGCTF.

This chain links TRBV11-2 with TRBJ2-7; 9 nucleotides line up with TRBD1. The germline V gene has CDR1 SGHAT and CDR2 FQNNGV. The CDR3 is made up of 16 amino acids. V shed 1 base and J 7 bases; nucleotides not matched to a gene: 11. The CDR3, as DNA: TGTGCCAGCAGCTTAGTTCGCTACAGGGGGCCGGAAGAGCAGTACTTC. It yields the protein CASSLVRYRGPEEQYF.

This sequence joins TRBV7-9 and TRBJ2-6, with 8 nucleotides matching TRBD1. The length of the CDR3 is 17 residues. Per germline, CDR1 SEHNR and CDR2 FQNEAQ (reference sequence). Trimming removed 1 base from V and 0 bases from J; junction bases left unmatched: 2. CDR3 coding DNA: TGTGCCAGCAGCTTAGGGGACAGGAGCTCTGGGGCCAACGTCCTGACTTTC. Translation: CASSLGDRSSGANVLTF. The full variable domain, completed using reference TRBV7-9 and TRBJ2-6, is DTGVSQNPRHKITKRGQNVTFRCDPISEHNRLYWYRQTLGQGPEFLTYFQNEAQLEKSRLLSDRFSAERPKGSFSTLEIQRTEQGDSAMYLCASSLGDRSSGANVLTFGAGSRLTVL.

The chain joins TRBV29-1 to TRBJ1-1; 7 positions agree with TRBD1. The V segment lost 6 bases and the J segment 5 bases; nucleotides outside the gene matches: 6. Germline loops: CDR1 SQVTM, CDR2 ANQGSEA. There are 12 residues in the CDR3. The CDR3 region has the DNA TGCAGCGTGACAGGGCCGGGGACTGAAGCTTTCTTT. Encoded protein: CSVTGPGTEAFF.

The genes are TRBV4-1 and TRBJ1-5; 7 nucleotides agree with TRBD1. Trimming at V came to 3 bases and at J to 0 bases, leaving 2 bases not matched to a gene. The length of the CDR3 is 15 residues. Germline CDR1 and CDR2: MGHRA and YSYEKL. The DNA for the CDR3 is TGCGCCAGCAGCCACAGGGACAGTAGCAATCAGCCCCAGCATTTT. Its translation: CASSHRDSSNQPQHF.

The chain carries TRBV5-1 and TRBJ2-7, with D perhaps TRBD1 (6 bases). This CDR3 spans 13 amino acids. CDR1 SGHRS and CDR2 YFSETQ come from the germline V gene. The ends were cut back, 4 bases at V and 3 bases at J, with 11 bases in the middle. In DNA, the CDR3 is TGCGCCAGCAGCCGCAACAGGGACTACGAGCAGTACTTC. It codes for CASSRNRDYEQYF. Full variable domain (remainder filled in from reference TRBV5-1 and TRBJ2-7): KAGVTQTPRYLIKTRGQQVTLSCSPISGHRSVSWYQQTPGQGLQFLFEYFSETQRNKGNFPGRFSGRQFSNSRSEMNVSTLELGDSALYLCASSRNRDYEQYFGPGTRLTVT.

The chain carries TRBV5-4 and TRBJ2-3; 7 nucleotides agree with TRBD2. The germline V gene encodes CDR1 SGHNT and CDR2 YYREEE (reference sequence). Trimming cost V 4 bases and J 4 bases; bases outside gene matches: 9. There are 15 residues in the CDR3. The CDR3 DNA follows: TGTGCCAGCAGCAGGGCGGGAGCGGGTGCAGATACGCAGTATTTT. It codes for CASSRAGAGADTQYF.

CDR3 sequence reads: CASSLGQGVPYEQYF. DNA of the CDR3: TGTGCCAGCAGCCTTGGACAGGGGGTCCCCTACGAGCAGTACTTC. The J gene is TRBJ2-7, the V gene TRBV11-2, with 10 bases lining up with TRBD1. Germline V gives CDR1 SGHAT, CDR2 FQNNGV. The junction had 6 bases not matched to a gene; V was cut back by 5 bases and J by 2 bases. CDR3 length: 15 amino acids. The full variable domain, rest sourced from reference TRBV11-2 and TRBJ2-7, is EAGVAQSPRYKIIEKRQSVAFWCNPISGHATLYWYQQILGQGPKLLIQFQNNGVVDDSQLPKDRFSAERLKGVDSTLKIQPAKLEDSAVYLCASSLGQGVPYEQYFGPGTRLTVT.

CDR3 amino acids: CASSLEGLHITDTQYF. CDR3 nucleotides: TGTGCCAGCAGCTTGGAGGGACTACATATCACAGATACGCAGTATTTT. The chain has TRBV5-4 and TRBJ2-3; 7 bases agree with TRBD2. V shed 0 bases and J 2 bases; nucleotides not matched to a gene: 6. The CDR3 has 16 residues. Germline CDR1 and CDR2: SGHNT and YYREEE (reference sequence).

This chain links TRBV7-2 with TRBJ2-5; tentatively, D is TRBD1 (5 bases). From germline, CDR1 is SGHTA and CDR2 FQGNSA. The CDR3 length is 13 residues. V lost 5 bases, J lost 1 base, and 8 bases lay in between. The CDR3 loop is CASSVTAQETQYF. The CDR3 DNA is TGTGCCAGCAGCGTGACAGCCCAAGAGACCCAGTACTTC.

This CDR3 reads CASSLVGVRSFF. CDR3 nucleotides: TGTGCCAGCAGCTTAGTGGGAGTTAGATCCTTCTTT. The rearrangement joins TRBV7-9 to TRBJ1-1; D not certain. The germline V and J ends were trimmed by 1 base and 14 bases, with 14 bases remaining between them. CDR3 length equals 12 residues. The germline V gene encodes CDR1 SEHNR and CDR2 FQNEAQ (reference sequence). Full variable domain (rest looked up from reference TRBV7-9 and TRBJ1-1): DTGVSQNPRHKITKRGQNVTFRCDPISEHNRLYWYRQTLGQGPEFLTYFQNEAQLEKSRLLSDRFSAERPKGSFSTLEIQRTEQGDSAMYLCASSLVGVRSFFGQGTRLTVV.